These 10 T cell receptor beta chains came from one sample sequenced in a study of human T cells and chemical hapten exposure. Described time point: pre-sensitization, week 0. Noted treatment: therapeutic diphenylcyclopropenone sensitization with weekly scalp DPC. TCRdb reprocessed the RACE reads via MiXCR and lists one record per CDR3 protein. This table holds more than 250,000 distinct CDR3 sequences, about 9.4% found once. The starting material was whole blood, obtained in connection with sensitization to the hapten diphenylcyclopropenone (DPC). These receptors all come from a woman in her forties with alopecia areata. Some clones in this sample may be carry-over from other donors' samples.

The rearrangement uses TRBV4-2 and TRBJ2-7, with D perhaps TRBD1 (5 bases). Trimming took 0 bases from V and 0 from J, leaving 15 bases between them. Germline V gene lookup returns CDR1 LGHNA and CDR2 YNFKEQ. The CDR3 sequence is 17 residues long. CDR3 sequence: CASSQDSTGHRSYEQYF. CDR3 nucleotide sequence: TGTGCCAGCAGCCAAGATAGTACAGGCCATCGCTCCTACGAGCAGTACTTC.

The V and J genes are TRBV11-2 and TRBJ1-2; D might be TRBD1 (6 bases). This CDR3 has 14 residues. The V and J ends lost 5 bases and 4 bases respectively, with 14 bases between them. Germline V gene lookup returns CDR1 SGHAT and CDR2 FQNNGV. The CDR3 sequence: CASSSGQLGYGYTF. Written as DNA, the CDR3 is TGTGCCAGCAGCAGTGGACAGCTTGGCTATGGCTACACCTTC.

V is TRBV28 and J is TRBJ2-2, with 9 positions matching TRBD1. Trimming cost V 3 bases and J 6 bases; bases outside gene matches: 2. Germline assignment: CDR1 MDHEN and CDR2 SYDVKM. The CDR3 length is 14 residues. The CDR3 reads CASSLRTGAGELFF. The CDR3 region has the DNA TGTGCCAGCAGTTTGAGGACAGGGGCCGGGGAGCTGTTTTTT.

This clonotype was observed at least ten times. The CDR3 here is CASSPGTVGKNIQYF. CDR3 nucleotides: TGTGCCAGCAGCCCCGGCACAGTAGGCAAAAACATTCAGTACTTC. The chain recombines TRBV7-2 with TRBJ2-4, with D uncertain. The ends were cut back, 5 bases at V and 3 bases at J, with 14 bases in the middle. Per the germline V gene, CDR1 is SGHTA and CDR2 is FQGNSA. The length of the CDR3 is 15 residues. The full variable domain, with the rest looked up from reference TRBV7-2 and TRBJ2-4, is GAGVSQSPSNKVTEKGKDVELRCDPISGHTALYWYRQSLGQGLEFLIYFQGNSAPDKSGLPSDRFSAERTGGSVSTLTIQRTQQEDSAVYLCASSPGTVGKNIQYFGAGTRLSVL.

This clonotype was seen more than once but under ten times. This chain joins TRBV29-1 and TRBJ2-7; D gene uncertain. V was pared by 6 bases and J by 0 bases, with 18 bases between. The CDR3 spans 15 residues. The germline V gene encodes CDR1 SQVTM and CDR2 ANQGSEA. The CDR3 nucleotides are TGCAGCGTCGTAACTCGGTCCATAAGCTCCTACGAGCAGTACTTC. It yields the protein CSVVTRSISSYEQYF.

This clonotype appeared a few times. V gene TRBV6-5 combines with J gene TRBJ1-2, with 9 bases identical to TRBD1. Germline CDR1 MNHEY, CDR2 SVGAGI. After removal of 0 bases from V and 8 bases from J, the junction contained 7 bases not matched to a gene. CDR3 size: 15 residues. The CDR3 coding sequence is TGTGCCAGCAGTTACTCCGGACAGGGGCGAAGAGGCTACACCTTC. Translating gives CASSYSGQGRRGYTF.

The CDR3 DNA sequence: TGCAGTGCCCGAACAGGGGCTCCAGATACGCAGTATTTT. It specifies CSARTGAPDTQYF. The V gene is TRBV20-1, the J gene TRBJ2-3; 7 bases agree with TRBD1. The CDR3 consists of 13 residues. V shed 6 bases and J 4 bases; nucleotides not matched to a gene: 7. Germline assignment: CDR1 DFQATT and CDR2 SNEGSKA (reference sequence).

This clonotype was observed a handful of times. CDR3 DNA sequence: TGCGCCAGCAGCTTGGCCTTGGGCAAAAACATTCAGTACTTC. Translating gives CASSLALGKNIQYF. The chain combines TRBV5-1 with TRBJ2-4; D is undetermined. The CDR3 is 14 amino acids. Trimming pared 0 bases from V and 3 bases from J, leaving 7 bases between. Germline V gene lookup returns CDR1 SGHRS and CDR2 YFSETQ.

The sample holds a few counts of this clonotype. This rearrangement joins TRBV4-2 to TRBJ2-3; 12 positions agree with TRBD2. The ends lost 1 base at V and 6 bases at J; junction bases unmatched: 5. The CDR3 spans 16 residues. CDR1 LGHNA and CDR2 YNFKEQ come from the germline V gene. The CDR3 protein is CASSQGLAGAKDTQYF. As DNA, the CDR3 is TGTGCCAGCAGCCAAGGACTAGCGGGAGCGAAGGATACGCAGTATTTT.

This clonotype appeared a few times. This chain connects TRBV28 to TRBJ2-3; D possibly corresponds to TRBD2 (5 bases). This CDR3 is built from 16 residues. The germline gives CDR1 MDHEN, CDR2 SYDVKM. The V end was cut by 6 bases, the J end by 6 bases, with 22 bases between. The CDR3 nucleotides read TGTGCCAGCAGCTCCCCGGGCAGCGGACGGGTTGATACGCAGTATTTT. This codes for CASSSPGSGRVDTQYF.